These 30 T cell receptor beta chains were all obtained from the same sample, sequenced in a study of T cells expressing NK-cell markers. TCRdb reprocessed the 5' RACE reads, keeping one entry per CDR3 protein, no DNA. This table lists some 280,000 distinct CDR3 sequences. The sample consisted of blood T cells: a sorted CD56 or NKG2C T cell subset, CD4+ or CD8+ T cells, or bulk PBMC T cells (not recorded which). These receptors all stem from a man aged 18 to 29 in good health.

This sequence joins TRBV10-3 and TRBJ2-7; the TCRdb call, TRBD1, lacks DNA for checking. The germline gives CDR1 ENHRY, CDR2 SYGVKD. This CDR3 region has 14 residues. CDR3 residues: CAINPGEISYEQYF.

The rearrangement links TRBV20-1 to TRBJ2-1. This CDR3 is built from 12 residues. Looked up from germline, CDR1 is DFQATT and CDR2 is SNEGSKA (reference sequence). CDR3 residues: CSARDVLNEQFF.

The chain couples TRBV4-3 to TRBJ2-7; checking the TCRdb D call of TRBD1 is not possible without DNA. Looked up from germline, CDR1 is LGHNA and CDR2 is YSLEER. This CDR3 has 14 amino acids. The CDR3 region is CASSRRTGDYEQYF.

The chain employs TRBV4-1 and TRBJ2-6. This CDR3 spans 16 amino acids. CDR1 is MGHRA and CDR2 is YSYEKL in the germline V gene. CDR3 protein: CASSQDMSSGANVLTF.

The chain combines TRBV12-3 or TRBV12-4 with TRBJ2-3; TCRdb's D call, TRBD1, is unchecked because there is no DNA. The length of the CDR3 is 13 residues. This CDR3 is CASSFLVGQAQYF.

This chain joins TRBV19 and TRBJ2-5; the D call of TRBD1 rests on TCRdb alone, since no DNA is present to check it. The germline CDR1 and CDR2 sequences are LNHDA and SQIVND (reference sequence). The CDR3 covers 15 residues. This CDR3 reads CASSGDGQGQETQYF.

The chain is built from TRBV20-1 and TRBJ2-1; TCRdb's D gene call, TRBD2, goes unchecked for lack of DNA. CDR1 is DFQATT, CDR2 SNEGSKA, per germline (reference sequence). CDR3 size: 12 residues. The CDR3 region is CSAIRETDEQFF.

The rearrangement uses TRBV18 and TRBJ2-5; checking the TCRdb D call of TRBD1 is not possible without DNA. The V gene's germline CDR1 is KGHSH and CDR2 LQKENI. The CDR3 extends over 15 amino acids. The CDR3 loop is CASSLSGTGVETQYF. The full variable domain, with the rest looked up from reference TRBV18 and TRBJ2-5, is NAGVMQNPRHLVRRRGQEARLRCSPMKGHSHVYWYRQLPEEGLKFMVYLQKENIIDESGMPKERFSAEFPKEGPSILRIQQVVRGDSAAYFCASSLSGTGVETQYFGPGTRLLVL.

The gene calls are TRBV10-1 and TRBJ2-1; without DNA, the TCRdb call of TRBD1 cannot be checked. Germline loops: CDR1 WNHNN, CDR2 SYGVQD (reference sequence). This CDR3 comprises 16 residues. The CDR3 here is CASSDPGTGLYNEQFF.

CDR3 sequence: CAVEGQPGTEAFF. This rearrangement joins TRBV30 to TRBJ1-1. There are 13 residues in the CDR3. Germline V gene lookup returns CDR1 GTSNPN and CDR2 SVGIG (reference sequence). The full variable domain, in which reference TRBV30 and TRBJ1-1 provide the parts outside the CDR3, is SQTIHQWPATLVQPVGSPLSLECTVEGTSNPNLYWYRQAAGRGLQLLFYSVGIGQISSEVPQNLSASRPQDRQFILSSKKLLLSDSGFYLCAVEGQPGTEAFFGQGTRLTVV.

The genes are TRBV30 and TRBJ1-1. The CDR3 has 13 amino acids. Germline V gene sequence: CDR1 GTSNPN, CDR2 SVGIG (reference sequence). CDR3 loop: CAWSVGFDTEAFF.

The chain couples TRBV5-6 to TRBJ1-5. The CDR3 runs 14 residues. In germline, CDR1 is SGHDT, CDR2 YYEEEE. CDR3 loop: CASSLSGRDQPQHF.

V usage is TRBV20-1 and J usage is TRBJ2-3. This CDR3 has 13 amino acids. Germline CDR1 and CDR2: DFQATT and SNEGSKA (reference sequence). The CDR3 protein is CSGLEEMGDTQYF.

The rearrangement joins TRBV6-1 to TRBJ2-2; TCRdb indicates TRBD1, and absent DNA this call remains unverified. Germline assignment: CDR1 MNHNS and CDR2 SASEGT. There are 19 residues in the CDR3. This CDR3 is CASRRGTGGFGADTGELFF.

The CDR3: CSAAPPGAQETQYF. The rearrangement links TRBV20-1 to TRBJ2-5; TCRdb proposes TRBD1, but this gene call is untestable without DNA. Germline CDR1 is DFQATT and CDR2 is SNEGSKA (reference sequence). This CDR3 is 14 amino acids long.

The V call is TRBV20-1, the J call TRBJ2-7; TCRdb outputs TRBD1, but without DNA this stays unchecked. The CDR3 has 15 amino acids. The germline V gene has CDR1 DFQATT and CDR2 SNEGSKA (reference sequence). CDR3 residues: CSATITGTSSYEQYF.

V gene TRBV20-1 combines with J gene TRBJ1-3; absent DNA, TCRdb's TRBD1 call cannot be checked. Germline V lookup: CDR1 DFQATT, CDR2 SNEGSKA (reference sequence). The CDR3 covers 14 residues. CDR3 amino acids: CSASGGSAGNTIYF.

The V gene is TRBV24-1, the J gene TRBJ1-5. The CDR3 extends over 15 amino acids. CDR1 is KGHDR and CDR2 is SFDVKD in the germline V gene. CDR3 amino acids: CATSDAGPGNQPQHF.

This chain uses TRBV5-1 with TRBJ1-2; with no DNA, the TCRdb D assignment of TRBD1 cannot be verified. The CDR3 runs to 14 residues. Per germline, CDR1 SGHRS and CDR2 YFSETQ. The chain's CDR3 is CASSEQTGPYGYTF.

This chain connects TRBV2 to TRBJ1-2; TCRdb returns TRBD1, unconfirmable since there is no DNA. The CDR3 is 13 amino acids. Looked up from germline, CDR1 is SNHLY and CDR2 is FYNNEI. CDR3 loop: CASKTGPNYGYTF.

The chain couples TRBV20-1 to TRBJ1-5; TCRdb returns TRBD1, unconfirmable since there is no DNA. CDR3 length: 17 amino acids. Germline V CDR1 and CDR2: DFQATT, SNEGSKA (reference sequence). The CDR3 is CSAQSRDREWSNQPQHF.

CDR3 amino acids: CASSRPPMTSSADNEQFF. The chain carries TRBV6-2 or TRBV6-3 and TRBJ2-1; TCRdb indicates TRBD2, and absent DNA this call remains unverified. The CDR3 length is 18 residues. Germline assignment: CDR1 MNHEY and CDR2 SVGEGT.

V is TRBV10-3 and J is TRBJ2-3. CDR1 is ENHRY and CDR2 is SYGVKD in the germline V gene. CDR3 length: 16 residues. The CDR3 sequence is CAIADVGSPGTDTQYF.

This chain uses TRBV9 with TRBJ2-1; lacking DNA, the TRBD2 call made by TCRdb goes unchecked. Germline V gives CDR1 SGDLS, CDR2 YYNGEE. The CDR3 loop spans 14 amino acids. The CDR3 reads CASSELAGVAEQFF.

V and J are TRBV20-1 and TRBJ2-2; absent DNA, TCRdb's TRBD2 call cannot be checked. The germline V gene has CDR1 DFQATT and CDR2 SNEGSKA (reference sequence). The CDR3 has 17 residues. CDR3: CSAREWGLAGGAGELFF.

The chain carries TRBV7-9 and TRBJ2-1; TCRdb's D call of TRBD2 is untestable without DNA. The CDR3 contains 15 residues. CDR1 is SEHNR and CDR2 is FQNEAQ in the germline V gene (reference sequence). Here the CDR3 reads CASSLVASGRNEQFF.

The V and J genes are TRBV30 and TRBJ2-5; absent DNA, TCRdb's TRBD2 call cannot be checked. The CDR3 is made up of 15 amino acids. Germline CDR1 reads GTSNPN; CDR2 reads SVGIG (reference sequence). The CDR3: CAWSVGGRGQETQYF.

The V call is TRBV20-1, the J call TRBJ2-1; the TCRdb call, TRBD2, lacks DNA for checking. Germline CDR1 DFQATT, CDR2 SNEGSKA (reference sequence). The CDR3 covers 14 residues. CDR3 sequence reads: CSASRQGLSNEQFF.

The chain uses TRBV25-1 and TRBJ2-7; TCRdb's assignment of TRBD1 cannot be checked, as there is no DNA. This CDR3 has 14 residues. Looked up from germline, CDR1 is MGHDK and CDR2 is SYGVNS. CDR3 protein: CASRGADRTYEQYF.

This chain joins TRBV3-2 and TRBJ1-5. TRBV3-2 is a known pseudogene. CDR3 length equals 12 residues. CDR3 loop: CASSQGLQPQHF.